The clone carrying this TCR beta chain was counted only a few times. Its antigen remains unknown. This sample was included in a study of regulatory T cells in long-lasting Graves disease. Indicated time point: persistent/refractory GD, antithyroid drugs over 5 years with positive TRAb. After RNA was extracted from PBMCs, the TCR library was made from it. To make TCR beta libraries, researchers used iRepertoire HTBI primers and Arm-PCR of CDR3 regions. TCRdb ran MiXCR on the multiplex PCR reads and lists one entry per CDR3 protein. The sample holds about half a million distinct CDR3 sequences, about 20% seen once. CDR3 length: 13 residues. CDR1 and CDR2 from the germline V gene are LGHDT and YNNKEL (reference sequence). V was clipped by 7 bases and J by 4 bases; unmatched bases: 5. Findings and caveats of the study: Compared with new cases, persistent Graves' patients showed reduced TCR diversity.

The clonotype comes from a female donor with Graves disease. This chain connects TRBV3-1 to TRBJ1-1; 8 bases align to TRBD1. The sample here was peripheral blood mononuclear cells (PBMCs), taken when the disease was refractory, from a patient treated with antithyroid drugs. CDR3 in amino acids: CASTGGAGTEAFF. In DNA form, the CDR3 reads TGTGCCAGCACAGGGGGCGCTGGCACTGAAGCTTTCTTT.